Presented here are 2 T cell receptor beta chains from one specimen sequenced in a study of OX40 agonist ivuxolimab in advanced cancers. Repertoires were generated with immunoSEQ multiplex PCR, while TCRdb's copy carries only in-frame clones and drops some. The sample holds 75,000 to 90,000 clones; 89% are singletons and the top ten take 9% to 10%. Sequences were derived from CD4+ or CD8+ T cells sorted from blood, sampled in a trial of the OX40 agonist ivuxolimab. All receptors derive from an adult with an advanced solid tumor such as melanoma, head and neck, liver or kidney cancer.

The chain is built from TRBV5-5 and TRBJ2-5, with D perhaps TRBD2 (6 bases). The CDR3 is 15 amino acids. Germline values: CDR1 SGHKS, CDR2 YYEKEE (reference sequence). Deletions cut 1 base from V and 5 bases from J, with 15 bases between. CDR3 sequence reads: CASSLLAQVWETQYF. The CDR3 DNA sequence: TGTGCCAGCAGCTTGCTAGCGCAAGTCTGGGAGACCCAGTACTTC.

V and J are TRBV5-4 and TRBJ2-3, with TRBD1 identical over 8 bases. V lost 3 bases, J lost 3 bases, and 15 bases stayed unmatched. The CDR3 is 18 residues long. Germline V gene data show CDR1 as SGHNT and CDR2 as YYREEE (reference sequence). Here the CDR3 reads CASSSPRRGPVSTDTQYF. In DNA form, the CDR3 reads TGTGCCAGCAGCTCCCCTCGCAGGGGGCCCGTTAGTACAGATACGCAGTATTTT.